This T cell receptor (beta chain) was documented in a study of T cells in Graves' hyperthyroidism and ophthalmopathy. Study summary: Peripheral blood collection took place at initial diagnosis, before any treatment.

It was RNA transcripts that yielded the amplified TCR beta CDR3 regions. A set of HTBI primers served as the primers for a first-round RT-PCR of the TCR CDR3. TCRdb itself ran the multiplex PCR reads through MiXCR, one entry per CDR3 protein. Of approximately 590,000 distinct CDR3 sequences listed, around a sixth were seen once; the top ten hold under 7.5%. Germline V CDR1 and CDR2: GTSNPN, SVGIG (reference sequence). V dropped 2 bases and J dropped 9; count of bases not matched to a gene: 10. The CDR3 loop spans 16 amino acids. The origin of this receptor is a woman aged 25-40 years with Graves' hyperthyroidism. The source material was blood. The chain uses TRBV30 and TRBJ2-7; 16 bases align to TRBD2. DNA of the CDR3: TGTGCCTGGAGTTATACCGGGACTAGCGGGAGGGCAGGGCAGTACTTC. Its translation is CAWSYTGTSGRAGQYF.